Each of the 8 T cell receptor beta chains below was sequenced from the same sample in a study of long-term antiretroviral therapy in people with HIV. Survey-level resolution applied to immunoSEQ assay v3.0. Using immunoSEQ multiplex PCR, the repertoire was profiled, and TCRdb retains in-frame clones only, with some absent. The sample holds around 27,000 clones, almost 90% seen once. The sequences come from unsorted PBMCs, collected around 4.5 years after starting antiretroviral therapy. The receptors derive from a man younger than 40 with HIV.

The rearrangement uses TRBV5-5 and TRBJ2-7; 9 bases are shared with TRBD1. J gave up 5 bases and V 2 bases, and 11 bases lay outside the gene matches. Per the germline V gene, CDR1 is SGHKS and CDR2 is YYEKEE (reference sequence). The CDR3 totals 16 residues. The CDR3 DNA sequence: TGTGCCAGCAGCTTTGATGACAGGACAGGGGCGGACGAGCAGTACTTC. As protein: CASSFDDRTGADEQYF.

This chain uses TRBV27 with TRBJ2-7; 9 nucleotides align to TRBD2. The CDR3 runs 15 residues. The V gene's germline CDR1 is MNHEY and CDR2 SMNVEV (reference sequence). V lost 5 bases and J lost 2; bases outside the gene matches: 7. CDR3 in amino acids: CASSLSVAGAYEQYF. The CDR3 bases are TGTGCCAGCAGTCTCTCGGTAGCGGGAGCCTACGAGCAGTACTTC.

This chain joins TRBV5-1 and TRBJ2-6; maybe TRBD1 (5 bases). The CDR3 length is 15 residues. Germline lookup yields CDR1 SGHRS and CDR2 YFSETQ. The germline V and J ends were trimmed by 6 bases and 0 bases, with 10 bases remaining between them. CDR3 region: CASTLDSSGANVLTF. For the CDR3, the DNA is TGCGCCAGCACCCTAGACAGCTCTGGGGCCAACGTCCTGACTTTC.

CDR3 sequence reads: CASSRGPQNTEAFF. The CDR3 bases are TGTGCCAGCAGCCGGGGACCGCAAAACACTGAAGCTTTCTTT. V gene TRBV6-1 combines with J gene TRBJ1-1; D may be TRBD1 (5 bases). CDR1 is MNHNS, CDR2 SASEGT, per germline. CDR3 length: 14 residues. Trimming pared 6 bases from V and 2 bases from J, leaving 13 bases between.

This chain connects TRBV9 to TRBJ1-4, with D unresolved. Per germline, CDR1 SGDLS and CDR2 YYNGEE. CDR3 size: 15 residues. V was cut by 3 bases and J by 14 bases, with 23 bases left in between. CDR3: CASSEGGGSDLGLFF. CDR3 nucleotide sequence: TGTGCCAGCAGCGAGGGAGGAGGGTCTGATTTGGGGCTGTTTTTT.

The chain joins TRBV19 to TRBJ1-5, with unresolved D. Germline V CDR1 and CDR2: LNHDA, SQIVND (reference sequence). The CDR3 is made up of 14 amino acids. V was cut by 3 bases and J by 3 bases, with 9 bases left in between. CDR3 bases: TGTGCCAGTAGTATTAATACACACAATCAGCCCCAGCATTTT. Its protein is CASSINTHNQPQHF.

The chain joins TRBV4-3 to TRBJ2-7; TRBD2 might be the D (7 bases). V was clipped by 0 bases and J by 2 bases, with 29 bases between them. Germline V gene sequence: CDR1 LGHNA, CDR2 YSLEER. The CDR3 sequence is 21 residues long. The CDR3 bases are TGCGCCAGCAGCCAAGAGACATATCCTCGTGCATCCGGGGAGGGGGCCTACGAGCAGTACTTC. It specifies CASSQETYPRASGEGAYEQYF.

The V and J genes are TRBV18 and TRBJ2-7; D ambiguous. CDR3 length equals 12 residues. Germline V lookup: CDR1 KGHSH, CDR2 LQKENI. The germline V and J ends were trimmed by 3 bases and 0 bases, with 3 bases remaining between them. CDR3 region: CASSPSSYEQYF. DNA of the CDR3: TGTGCCAGCTCACCCAGCTCCTACGAGCAGTACTTC.